Below are 28 T cell receptor beta chains sequenced from a single sample in a study of yellow fever vaccine responses in identical twins. A single record per CDR3 protein comes from TCRdb applying MiXCR to the RT-PCR reads. The repertoire includes approximately 2,800 distinct CDR3 sequences, roughly 87% of them detected once, and just under 2% sits in the top ten. The sample consisted of T cells from blood (PBMCs), unsorted or a sorted subset (not recorded which), taken before or after yellow fever vaccination (not recorded which). All receptors derive from a female donor who received the yellow fever vaccine.

The rearrangement links TRBV29-1 to TRBJ2-3, with TRBD2 matching over 7 bases. Germline loops: CDR1 SQVTM, CDR2 ANQGSEA. The CDR3 runs 12 residues. Trimming cost V 4 bases and J 4 bases; bases outside gene matches: 2. In nucleotides, the CDR3 is TGCAGCGTTGGGGGGGGAGCAGATACGCAGTATTTT. Its translation is CSVGGGADTQYF.

The chain links TRBV5-1 to TRBJ1-4; D may be TRBD1 (6 bases). CDR1 and CDR2 from the germline V gene are SGHRS and YFSETQ. CDR3 length: 15 amino acids. Trimming stripped 4 bases from V and 6 bases from J, with 16 bases between. The CDR3 DNA reads as TGCGCCAGCAGCCCTCCGGGGGGCGCGGATGAAAAACTGTTTTTT. Protein: CASSPPGGADEKLFF.

CDR3 amino acids: CSAVDPFGFEAFF. CDR3 nucleotides: TGCAGTGCCGTGGATCCATTTGGATTTGAAGCTTTCTTT. The chain employs TRBV20-1 and TRBJ1-1, with D unclear. Deletions cut 6 bases from V and 7 bases from J, with 18 bases between. The CDR3 contains 13 residues. Germline values: CDR1 DFQATT, CDR2 SNEGSKA (reference sequence).

V gene TRBV7-2 combines with J gene TRBJ2-4; D is ambiguous. The germline CDR1 and CDR2 sequences are SGHTA and FQGNSA. The CDR3 runs 15 residues. Trimming stripped 5 bases from V and 2 bases from J, with 13 bases between. CDR3 sequence (DNA): TGTGCCAGCAGCCCTTCTAGGGTTTCCAAAAACATTCAGTACTTC. The encoded protein is CASSPSRVSKNIQYF.

V and J are TRBV6-1 and TRBJ2-7; D remains unclear. Trimming pared 6 bases from V and 5 bases from J, leaving 17 bases between. CDR1 is MNHNS and CDR2 is SASEGT in the germline V gene. The CDR3 is 14 amino acids. The CDR3: CASRNPGNRNEQYV. CDR3 coding DNA: TGTGCCAGCAGGAACCCAGGCAACAGAAACGAGCAGTACGTC.

As for this clonotype: The final CDR3 position lacks the conserved phenylalanine or tryptophan, pointing to a likely read error. The chain combines TRBV29-1 with TRBJ2-5; the match to TRBD1 covers 7 bases. This CDR3 region has 15 residues. With V trimmed by 8 bases and J by 5 bases, 17 bases remained unmatched. Germline V gene lookup returns CDR1 SQVTM and CDR2 ANQGSEA. The CDR3 region is CSTSSGTDVKETQYL. CDR3 coding DNA: TGCAGCACTTCCTCCGGGACAGATGTCAAGGAGACCCAGTACCTC.

The V and J genes are TRBV18 and TRBJ2-2; 10 bases match TRBD1. Germline V gene lookup returns CDR1 KGHSH and CDR2 LQKENI. The CDR3 is 14 residues long. V dropped 4 bases and J dropped 4; count of bases not matched to a gene: 0. In DNA form, the CDR3 reads TGTGCCAGCTCACGGGACAGGGGCACCGGGGAGCTGTTTTTT. It codes for CASSRDRGTGELFF. The variable domain in full, completed from reference TRBV18 and TRBJ2-2, reads NAGVMQNPRHLVRRRGQEARLRCSPMKGHSHVYWYRQLPEEGLKFMVYLQKENIIDESGMPKERFSAEFPKEGPSILRIQQVVRGDSAAYFCASSRDRGTGELFFGEGSRLTVL.

This chain uses TRBV20-1 with TRBJ1-1; no clear D gene. The ends were cut back, 6 bases at V and 5 bases at J, with 10 bases in the middle. This CDR3 region has 11 residues. In germline, CDR1 is DFQATT, CDR2 SNEGSKA (reference sequence). CDR3 DNA: TGCAGTGCGGTCAGGAGAACTGAAGCTTTCTTT. Translated: CSAVRRTEAFF.

V and J are TRBV20-1 and TRBJ2-5; 8 nucleotides line up with TRBD2. Germline loops: CDR1 DFQATT, CDR2 SNEGSKA (reference sequence). This CDR3 is 14 amino acids long. V lost 5 bases to trimming and J lost 1 base; unmatched junction nucleotides: 6. The CDR3 coding sequence is TGCAGTGCTCCGGCGGGGGGCCGCCAAGAGACCCAGTACTTC. Its translation is CSAPAGGRQETQYF.

The V and J genes are TRBV6-1 and TRBJ2-1; D assignment may be TRBD1 or TRBD2 (5 bases each). Trimming removed 3 bases at V and 6 bases at J, with 15 bases between. The CDR3 contains 15 residues. Germline V CDR1 and CDR2: MNHNS, SASEGT. CDR3 region: CASSDPSGASNEQFF. In DNA form, the CDR3 reads TGTGCCAGCAGTGATCCCTCCGGGGCTAGCAATGAGCAGTTCTTC.

The chain links TRBV20-1 to TRBJ1-1; D call uncertain. Germline CDR1 is DFQATT and CDR2 is SNEGSKA (reference sequence). The ends were cut back, 3 bases at V and 7 bases at J, with 12 bases in the middle. This CDR3 contains 12 residues. CDR3 region: CSASRQADEAFF. The DNA for the CDR3 is TGCAGTGCTAGCCGCCAGGCAGATGAAGCTTTCTTT.

The table lists this clonotype with a few counts. V usage is TRBV4-1 and J usage is TRBJ1-5, with D tentatively TRBD1 (5 bases). Germline CDR1 is MGHRA and CDR2 is YSYEKL. This CDR3 spans 16 amino acids. Trimming shortened V by 4 bases and J by 0 bases, and 13 bases separated the two germline ends. This CDR3 reads CASSLAGTDSNQPQHF. CDR3 bases: TGCGCCAGCAGCCTGGCCGGGACGGATAGCAATCAGCCCCAGCATTTT.

This chain connects TRBV11-1 to TRBJ2-1; 13 bases map to TRBD2. With 2 bases clipped from V and 2 bases from J, the junction kept 9 bases outside the gene matches. The germline gives CDR1 SGHAT, CDR2 FQDESV (reference sequence). This CDR3 contains 19 residues. This CDR3 reads CASSLQGTSGTRAYNEQFF. The CDR3 coding sequence is TGTGCCAGCAGCTTACAAGGGACTAGCGGGACCCGGGCCTACAATGAGCAGTTCTTC. The full variable domain, with the rest looked up from reference TRBV11-1 and TRBJ2-1, is EAEVAQSPRYKITEKSQAVAFWCDPISGHATLYWYRQILGQGPELLVQFQDESVVDDSQLPKDRFSAERLKGVDSTLKIQPAELGDSAMYLCASSLQGTSGTRAYNEQFFGPGTRLTVL.

A single count supports this clonotype. The rearrangement joins TRBV18 to TRBJ1-1, with D unresolved. This CDR3 spans 15 amino acids. Per the germline V gene, CDR1 is KGHSH and CDR2 is LQKENI. Trimming removed 1 base at V and 0 bases at J, with 9 bases between. CDR3 residues: CASSPLENMNTEAFF. CDR3 sequence (DNA): TGTGCCAGCTCACCACTTGAAAACATGAACACTGAAGCTTTCTTT.

The chain carries TRBV7-9 and TRBJ1-2; a weak D match, TRBD1 (6 bases). The CDR3 sequence is 13 residues long. Deletions cut 3 bases from V and 8 bases from J, with 13 bases between. Germline V lookup: CDR1 SEHNR, CDR2 FQNEAQ (reference sequence). This CDR3 reads CASSFSGEWGYTF. In nucleotides, the CDR3 is TGTGCCAGCAGCTTTTCAGGGGAATGGGGCTACACCTTC.

The chain combines TRBV21-1 with TRBJ1-4. TRBV21-1 is listed as a pseudogene. The CDR3 runs 11 residues. CDR3 sequence: CASSNDKDCFF. CDR3 nucleotides: TGTGCCAGCAGCAACGACAAGGACTGTTTTTTT.

This clonotype has more than one count but fewer than ten. V and J are TRBV10-3 and TRBJ1-5; D unclear. V lost 3 bases to trimming and J lost 0 bases, with 9 bases between them. The germline V gene has CDR1 ENHRY and CDR2 SYGVKD. The CDR3 consists of 15 residues. CDR3 protein: CAISDSRDSNQPQHF. In DNA form, the CDR3 reads TGTGCCATCAGTGATAGCCGAGATAGCAATCAGCCCCAGCATTTT.

This clonotype was seen a few times. The rearrangement uses TRBV12-3 or TRBV12-4 and TRBJ1-2; 7 bases agree with TRBD1. The V gene end was trimmed by 7 bases and the J gene end by 7 bases; junction bases not matched to a gene: 9. The CDR3 sequence is 13 residues long. Written as DNA, the CDR3 is TGTGCCAGCAAAATGACAGGGACTCTTGGCTACACCTTC. Translation: CASKMTGTLGYTF.

The chain has TRBV6-1 and TRBJ2-1; a possible D gene is TRBD1 (6 bases). The CDR3 length is 16 residues. Trimming took 6 bases from V and 3 from J, leaving 18 bases between them. Germline CDR1 is MNHNS and CDR2 is SASEGT. The CDR3 DNA follows: TGTGCCAGCAGCAGGGACACCGAGCAAATCTACAATGAGCAGTTCTTC. Translating gives CASSRDTEQIYNEQFF.

This clonotype occurred a few times. This chain connects TRBV11-1 to TRBJ2-5; 7 nucleotides line up with TRBD2. CDR1 is SGHAT, CDR2 FQDESV, per germline (reference sequence). The CDR3 runs 13 residues. V gave up 8 bases and J gave up 1 base; unmatched junction bases: 4. The CDR3 sequence: CASSAGPQETQYF. The CDR3 DNA follows: TGTGCCAGCTCAGCGGGACCCCAAGAGACCCAGTACTTC. The entire variable domain, with the rest obtained from reference TRBV11-1 and TRBJ2-5, is as follows: EAEVAQSPRYKITEKSQAVAFWCDPISGHATLYWYRQILGQGPELLVQFQDESVVDDSQLPKDRFSAERLKGVDSTLKIQPAELGDSAMYLCASSAGPQETQYFGPGTRLLVL.

V usage is TRBV5-1 and J usage is TRBJ2-3; 8 bases line up with TRBD2. The V segment lost 5 bases and the J segment 5 bases; nucleotides outside the gene matches: 7. CDR1 SGHRS and CDR2 YFSETQ come from the germline V gene. The CDR3 is made up of 14 amino acids. DNA for the CDR3: TGCGCCAGCAGTGGCGGGAGGCCGGGAGATACGCAGTATTTT. Translation gives CASSGGRPGDTQYF.

This clonotype was observed a single time. The chain uses TRBV10-3 and TRBJ1-1, with 7 positions matching TRBD1. The CDR3 runs 15 residues. Trimming at V came to 2 bases and at J to 1 base, leaving 4 bases not matched to a gene. Germline V gene lookup returns CDR1 ENHRY and CDR2 SYGVKD. For the CDR3, the DNA is TGTGCCATCAGTGAGGCCGGGACAGAGAACACTGAAGCTTTCTTT. Translation: CAISEAGTENTEAFF.

This clonotype showed up just once. This rearrangement joins TRBV10-3 to TRBJ2-1; tentatively, D is TRBD1 or TRBD2 (5 bases each). The CDR3 contains 16 residues. Trimming left V 5 bases short and J 6 bases short, with 20 bases between. Germline values: CDR1 ENHRY, CDR2 SYGVKD. CDR3 protein: CAISPREGFGLNEQFF. For the CDR3, the DNA is TGTGCCATCAGTCCCCGTGAGGGGTTTGGCCTCAATGAGCAGTTCTTC.

This rearrangement joins TRBV6-1 to TRBJ1-3, with unresolved D. The germline CDR1 and CDR2 sequences are MNHNS and SASEGT. The CDR3 loop spans 13 amino acids. The ends were cut back, 6 bases at V and 2 bases at J, with 8 bases in the middle. The CDR3 spells CASSSAAGNTIYF. The CDR3 region has the DNA TGTGCCAGCAGCAGCGCGGCTGGAAACACCATATATTTT.

The CDR3 loop is CASSPRQGGEQYV. The CDR3 DNA reads TGTGCCAGCTCACCACGACAGGGAGGCGAGCAGTACGTC. The genes are TRBV18 and TRBJ2-7; weak D call: TRBD1 (7 bases). Germline V gives CDR1 KGHSH, CDR2 LQKENI. V gave up 1 base and J gave up 6 bases, with 10 bases separating them. CDR3 length: 13 residues.

This clonotype was detected once. The rearrangement links TRBV10-3 to TRBJ2-1, with D hard to call. V lost 2 bases and J 7 bases, leaving 9 bases between the germline ends. The CDR3 is 13 amino acids. Germline V gives CDR1 ENHRY, CDR2 SYGVKD. The CDR3: CAISEEVGNEQFF. The CDR3 nucleotides are TGTGCCATCAGTGAGGAGGTGGGTAATGAGCAGTTCTTC.

The chain carries TRBV7-6 and TRBJ2-3; weak D call: TRBD1 (5 bases). CDR1 is SGHVS, CDR2 FNYEAQ, per germline. This CDR3 contains 13 residues. V was clipped by 5 bases and J by 6 bases, with 12 bases between them. CDR3 sequence (DNA): TGTGCCAGCAGCCCCAGACAGACGGATACGCAGTATTTT. Amino acids: CASSPRQTDTQYF.

The V gene is TRBV5-1, the J gene TRBJ2-2, with D uncertain. The CDR3 runs to 14 residues. Trimming left V 2 bases short and J 2 bases short, with 7 bases between. CDR1 is SGHRS and CDR2 is YFSETQ in the germline V gene. CDR3 DNA sequence: TGCGCCAGCAGCTTCCCCTCCAACACCGGGGAGCTGTTTTTT. It yields the protein CASSFPSNTGELFF.